This T cell receptor (beta chain) came from a study of blood T cells in healthy people across ages. Germline V gene lookup returns CDR1 MDHEN and CDR2 SYDVKM. The junction had 9 bases not matched to a gene; V was cut back by 7 bases and J by 3 bases. The CDR3 sequence is 14 residues long. With a J-beta primer mix and a sample-barcoded 5' primer, a second PCR ran roughly 6 to 12 cycles. Template switching added a 12-random-nucleotide identifier to every cDNA molecule. MiXCR, run by TCRdb on the 5' RACE reads, gives a single entry per CDR3 protein. The sample includes hundreds of thousands of distinct CDR3 sequences, around 49% of them seen just once. This clonotype was seen a handful of times.

This chain joins TRBV28 and TRBJ2-7; 7 bases map to TRBD2. Sequenced sample: blood. The sequence was collected from a woman aged 55-70 years in good health. The CDR3 sequence is CASTTLGEGYEQYF. CDR3 sequence (DNA): TGTGCCAGCACCACTTTAGGGGAGGGCTACGAGCAGTACTTC.